This is a list of T cell receptor beta chains from one sample in a study of CD8 T cells in ankylosing spondylitis. TCRdb reprocessed the 5' RACE reads with MiXCR, giving one entry per CDR3 protein. The table shows around 770,000 distinct CDR3 sequences, with roughly 12% occurring only once. Specimen: blood, either unsorted or a sorted T cell fraction (not recorded which). The receptors here all came from a male donor with ankylosing spondylitis. Each CDR3 is given with its conserved first and last residue. The D gene is left open where the match is weak. Clone size is not always given. Where it is, it says once, few, many or a class for expanded clones.

V gene	clone size	D gene	J gene	CDR3 protein	CDR3 DNA
TRBV5-1	few	TRBD1	TRBJ1-2	CASSFAGQGGANYGYTF	TGCGCCAGCAGCTTCGCTGGACAGGGGGGAGCTAACTATGGCTACACCTTC
TRBV6-1	few	.	TRBJ1-1	CASRLDRPNTEAFF	TGTGCCAGCAGACTTGACAGACCTAACACTGAAGCTTTCTTT
TRBV20-1	.	.	TRBJ2-5	CSARSVRDQETQYF	TGCAGTGCTAGATCGGTGCGGGATCAAGAGACCCAGTACTTC
TRBV29-1	few	TRBD1	TRBJ2-1	CSVKPGTGMNEQFF	TGCAGCGTTAAACCCGGGACAGGGATGAATGAGCAGTTCTTC
TRBV6-2/TRBV6-3	.	.	TRBJ1-5	CASGTNQPQHF	TGTGCCAGCGGCACCAATCAGCCCCAGCATTTT
TRBV9	few	TRBD2	TRBJ2-5	CASSVDSGGQETQYF	TGTGCCAGCAGCGTTGATAGCGGGGGCCAAGAGACCCAGTACTTC
TRBV20-1	.	.	TRBJ2-1	CSARGWNEQFF	TGCAGTGCTCGAGGGTGGAATGAGCAGTTCTTC
TRBV20-1	many	.	TRBJ1-1	CSASPQQNTEAFF	TGCAGTGCTAGCCCTCAACAGAACACTGAAGCTTTCTTT
TRBV20-1	many	.	TRBJ2-7	CSARDPSRSYEQYF	TGCAGTGCTAGGGACCCATCTCGGTCCTACGAGCAGTACTTC
TRBV10-3	.	.	TRBJ2-7	CAIRQENYEQYF	TGTGCCATCAGGCAGGAAAACTACGAGCAGTACTTC
TRBV10-3	.	TRBD2	TRBJ2-2	CATLRTGGAGTGELFF	TGTGCCACCCTACGGACGGGGGGAGCAGGCACCGGGGAGCTGTTTTTT
TRBV6-2/TRBV6-3	.	.	TRBJ2-5	CASRMGPQIQETQYF	TGTGCCAGCAGGATGGGACCGCAGATACAAGAGACCCAGTACTTC
TRBV20-1	.	.	TRBJ2-1	CSARDPIYNEQFF	TGCAGTGCTAGAGATCCCATCTACAATGAGCAGTTCTTC
TRBV12-5	few	.	TRBJ2-1	CASGWGRGGQNEQFF	TGTGCTAGTGGTTGGGGCAGGGGGGGGCAGAATGAGCAGTTCTTC
TRBV20-1	.	TRBD1	TRBJ1-6	CSVRDSYSPLHF	TGCAGTGTCCGGGACAGTTATTCACCCCTCCACTTT
TRBV12-3/TRBV12-4	many	TRBD1	TRBJ1-5	CASSSGTGDNQPQHF	TGTGCCAGCAGTTCCGGGACAGGGGACAATCAGCCCCAGCATTTT
TRBV6-2/TRBV6-3	many	.	TRBJ1-2	CASGRTMTAFLGYTF	TGTGCCAGCGGACGGACGATGACAGCTTTCCTAGGCTACACCTTC
TRBV20-1	few	.	TRBJ1-1	CSARYSRPTEAFF	TGCAGTGCTAGGTACTCCCGCCCCACTGAAGCTTTCTTT
TRBV20-1	few	TRBD2	TRBJ2-7	CSARSVAGLGYEQYF	TGCAGTGCTAGATCTGTAGCGGGATTAGGCTACGAGCAGTACTTC
TRBV7-8	few	TRBD1	TRBJ1-5	CASSRSATGGDQPQHF	TGTGCCAGCAGCCGTAGCGCGACAGGGGGCGATCAGCCCCAGCATTTT
TRBV10-3	.	.	TRBJ2-1	CAISSGLALYNEQFF	TGTGCCATCAGCTCGGGACTTGCCCTATACAATGAGCAGTTCTTC
TRBV15	.	TRBD2	TRBJ2-3	CATSLGTSGLTDTQYF	TGTGCCACCAGCCTCGGGACTAGCGGGTTGACAGATACGCAGTATTTT
TRBV5-1	few	.	TRBJ2-1	CASSVNGPGANEQFF	TGCGCCAGCAGCGTGAATGGGCCCGGCGCCAATGAGCAGTTCTTC
TRBV5-1	.	.	TRBJ1-2	CASSLSGRGDDGYTF	TGCGCCAGCAGCTTGTCGGGCCGGGGGGATGATGGCTACACCTTC
TRBV4-3	.	TRBD1	TRBJ1-2	CASSQRTGGALHGYTF	TGCGCCAGCAGCCAGAGAACAGGGGGAGCCCTTCATGGCTACACCTTC
TRBV20-1	.	.	TRBJ2-1	CSAFLRGENYNEQFF	TGCAGTGCCTTCCTGCGGGGTGAAAACTACAATGAGCAGTTCTTC
TRBV6-5	.	.	TRBJ1-4	CASSFRGNGEKLFF	TGTGCCAGCAGTTTTAGAGGAAATGGCGAAAAACTGTTTTTT
TRBV18	few	TRBD1	TRBJ1-4	CASSPGTGSEKLFF	TGTGCCAGCTCACCTGGGACAGGGAGCGAAAAACTGTTTTTT
TRBV6-2/TRBV6-3	few	.	TRBJ2-4	CASSYARGDIQYF	TGTGCCAGCAGTTACGCCAGGGGGGACATTCAGTACTTC
TRBV20-1	many	.	TRBJ2-6	CSALRSGANVLTF	TGCAGTGCCCTCCGCTCTGGGGCCAACGTCCTGACTTTC
TRBV7-9	.	TRBD1	TRBJ2-3	CASSARDRGPNTQYF	TGTGCCAGCAGCGCCCGGGACAGGGGTCCGAATACGCAGTATTTT